The 5 T cell receptor beta chains below come from one sample, sequenced in a study of graft-versus-host responses after intestinal transplantation. Profiled with immunoSEQ multiplex PCR; TCRdb holds only in-frame clones, not every one. The repertoire has 50,000 to 75,000 clones, 90% to 95% of them found once; the top ten carry 0.38%. These receptors have no identified antigens. The source material was unstimulated CD4+ T cells sorted from spleen or lymph node cells, sampled before transplant. Source of these receptors: a human donor who was the organ donor for an intestinal transplant.

The chain joins TRBV6-5 to TRBJ1-6; possible D gene TRBD1, 5 bases. V was shortened by 0 bases and J by 3 bases, with 6 bases between the two germline ends. This CDR3 has 15 residues. Per the germline V gene, CDR1 is MNHEY and CDR2 is SVGAGI. CDR3 nucleotides: TGTGCCAGCAGTTACTCCCAGGGCTATAATTCACCCCTCCACTTT. This encodes CASSYSQGYNSPLHF.

This clone came up once. Other nucleotide sequences from this sample produce the same CDR3. V and J are TRBV25-1 and TRBJ1-1, with TRBD1 as a possible D gene (5 bases). Per germline, CDR1 MGHDK and CDR2 SYGVNS. The ends were cut back, 6 bases at V and 5 bases at J, with 22 bases in the middle. This CDR3 spans 16 amino acids. CDR3 bases: TGTGCCAGCAGCCCCCGGCGGGGGGGAGGTTTGACTGAAGCTTTCTTT. It is translated as CASSPRRGGGLTEAFF.

The V and J genes are TRBV7-9 and TRBJ1-2; D ambiguous. This CDR3 is 14 amino acids long. V was clipped by 5 bases and J by 0 bases, with 10 bases between them. Germline V gene lookup returns CDR1 SEHNR and CDR2 FQNEAQ (reference sequence). The CDR3 region has the DNA TGTGCCAGCAGCCCCCGGGTAGCTAACTATGGCTACACCTTC. This codes for CASSPRVANYGYTF. Full variable domain (remainder filled in from reference TRBV7-9 and TRBJ1-2): DTGVSQNPRHKITKRGQNVTFRCDPISEHNRLYWYRQTLGQGPEFLTYFQNEAQLEKSRLLSDRFSAERPKGSFSTLEIQRTEQGDSAMYLCASSPRVANYGYTFGSGTRLTVV.

The rearrangement joins TRBV7-3 to TRBJ2-1; 10 bases line up with TRBD2. CDR1 is SGHTA, CDR2 FQGTGA, per germline. The CDR3 runs to 15 residues. Trimming cost V 5 bases and J 6 bases; bases outside gene matches: 7. CDR3 nucleotides: TGTGCCAGCAGCCCTAAGGGACTAGCGTCCAATGAGCAGTTCTTC. It is translated as CASSPKGLASNEQFF.

Here the CDR3 reads CASSPRQGVGAYGYTF. CDR3 coding DNA: TGTGCCAGCAGCCCAAGACAGGGGGTAGGAGCCTATGGCTACACCTTC. V and J are TRBV5-8 and TRBJ1-2, with TRBD1 matching 9 bases. Germline trimming cut 4 bases from V and 4 bases from J; bases unmatched to any gene: 11. The germline V gene encodes CDR1 SGHTS and CDR2 YDEGEE. The CDR3 covers 16 residues.